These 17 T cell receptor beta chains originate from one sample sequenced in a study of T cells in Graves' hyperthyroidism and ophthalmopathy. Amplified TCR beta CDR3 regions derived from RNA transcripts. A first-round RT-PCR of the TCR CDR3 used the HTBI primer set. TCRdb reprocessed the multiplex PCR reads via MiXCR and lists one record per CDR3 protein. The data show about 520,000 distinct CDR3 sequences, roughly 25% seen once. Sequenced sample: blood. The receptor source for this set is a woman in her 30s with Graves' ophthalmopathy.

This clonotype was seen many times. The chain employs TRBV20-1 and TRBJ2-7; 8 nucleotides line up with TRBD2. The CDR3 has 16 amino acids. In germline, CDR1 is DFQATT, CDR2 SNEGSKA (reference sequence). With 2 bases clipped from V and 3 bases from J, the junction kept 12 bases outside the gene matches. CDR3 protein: CSARSYGGGRYYEQYF. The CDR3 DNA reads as TGCAGTGCTAGATCATACGGCGGGGGGCGATACTACGAGCAGTACTTC.

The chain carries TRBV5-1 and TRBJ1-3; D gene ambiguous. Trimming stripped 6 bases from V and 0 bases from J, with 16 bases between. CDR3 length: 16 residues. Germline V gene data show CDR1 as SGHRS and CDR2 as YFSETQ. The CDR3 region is CASTLSDSGSGNTIYF. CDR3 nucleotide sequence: TGCGCCAGCACCCTTTCTGATTCGGGCTCTGGAAACACCATATATTTT.

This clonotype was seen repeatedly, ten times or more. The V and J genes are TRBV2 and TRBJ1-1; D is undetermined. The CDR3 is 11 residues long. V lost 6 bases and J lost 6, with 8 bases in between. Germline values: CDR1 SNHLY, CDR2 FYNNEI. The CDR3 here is CASRLNPEAFF. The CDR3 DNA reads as TGTGCCAGCAGACTCAATCCTGAAGCTTTCTTT.

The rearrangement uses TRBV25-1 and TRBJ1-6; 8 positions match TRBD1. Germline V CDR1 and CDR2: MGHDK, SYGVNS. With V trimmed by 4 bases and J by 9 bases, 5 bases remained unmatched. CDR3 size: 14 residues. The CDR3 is CASSGGQDSSPLHF. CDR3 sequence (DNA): TGTGCCAGCAGTGGGGGACAGGATAGTTCACCCCTCCACTTT.

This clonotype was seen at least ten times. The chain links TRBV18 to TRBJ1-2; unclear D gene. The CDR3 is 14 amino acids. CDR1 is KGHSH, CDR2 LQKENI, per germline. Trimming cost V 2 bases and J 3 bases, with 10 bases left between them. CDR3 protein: CASSPFERDYGYTF. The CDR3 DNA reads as TGTGCCAGCTCACCATTTGAGAGGGACTATGGCTACACCTTC.

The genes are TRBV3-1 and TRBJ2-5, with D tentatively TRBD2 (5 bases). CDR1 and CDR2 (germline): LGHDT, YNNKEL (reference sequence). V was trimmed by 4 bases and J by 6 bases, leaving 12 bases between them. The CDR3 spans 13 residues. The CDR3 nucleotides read TGTGCCAGCAGCCTCAAAGGGAGCCAGACCCAGTACTTC. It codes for CASSLKGSQTQYF.

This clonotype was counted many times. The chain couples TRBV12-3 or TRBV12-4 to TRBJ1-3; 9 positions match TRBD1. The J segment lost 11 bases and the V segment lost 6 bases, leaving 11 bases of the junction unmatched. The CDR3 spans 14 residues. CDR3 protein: CASSPWTGVKAIYF. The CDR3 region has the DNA TGTGCCAGCAGCCCCTGGACAGGGGTGAAAGCCATATATTTT.

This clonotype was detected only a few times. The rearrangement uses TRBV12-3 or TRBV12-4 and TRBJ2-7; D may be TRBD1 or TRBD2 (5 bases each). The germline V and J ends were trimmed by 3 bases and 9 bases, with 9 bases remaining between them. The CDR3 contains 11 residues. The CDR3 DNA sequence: TGTGCCAGCAGTTTCGTAGGGACGCAGTACTTC. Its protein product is CASSFVGTQYF.

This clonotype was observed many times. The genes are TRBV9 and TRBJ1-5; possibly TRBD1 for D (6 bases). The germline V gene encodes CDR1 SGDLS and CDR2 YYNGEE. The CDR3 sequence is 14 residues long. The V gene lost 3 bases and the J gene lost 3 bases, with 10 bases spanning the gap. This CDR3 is CASSAGTPNQPQHF. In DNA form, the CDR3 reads TGTGCCAGCAGCGCCGGGACACCCAATCAGCCCCAGCATTTT.

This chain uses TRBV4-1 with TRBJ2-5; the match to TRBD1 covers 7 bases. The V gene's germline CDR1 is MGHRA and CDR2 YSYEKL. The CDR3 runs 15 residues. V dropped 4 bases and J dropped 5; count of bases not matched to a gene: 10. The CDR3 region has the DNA TGCGCCAGCAGCCTCGCCCGCCAGGGGGTGGAGACCCAGTACTTC. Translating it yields CASSLARQGVETQYF.

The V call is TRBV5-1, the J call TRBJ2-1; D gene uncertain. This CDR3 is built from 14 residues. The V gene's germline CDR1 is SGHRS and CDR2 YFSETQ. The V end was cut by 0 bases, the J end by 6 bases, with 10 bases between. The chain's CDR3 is CASSLAMGTNEQFF. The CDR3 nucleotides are TGCGCCAGCAGCTTGGCCATGGGTACCAATGAGCAGTTCTTC.

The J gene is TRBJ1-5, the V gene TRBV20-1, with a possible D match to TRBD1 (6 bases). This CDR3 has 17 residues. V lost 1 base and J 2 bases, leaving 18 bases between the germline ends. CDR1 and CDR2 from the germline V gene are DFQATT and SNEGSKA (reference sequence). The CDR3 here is CSARVVGSQGRNQPQHF. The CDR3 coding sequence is TGCAGTGCTAGAGTGGTAGGTTCACAGGGTCGCAATCAGCCCCAGCATTTT.

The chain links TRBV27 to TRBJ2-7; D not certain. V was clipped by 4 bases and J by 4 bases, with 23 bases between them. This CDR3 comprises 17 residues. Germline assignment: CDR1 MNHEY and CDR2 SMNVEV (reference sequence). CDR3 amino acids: CASSSRRLGAANYEQYF. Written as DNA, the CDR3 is TGTGCCAGCAGTTCCAGACGACTTGGTGCTGCCAATTACGAGCAGTACTTC.

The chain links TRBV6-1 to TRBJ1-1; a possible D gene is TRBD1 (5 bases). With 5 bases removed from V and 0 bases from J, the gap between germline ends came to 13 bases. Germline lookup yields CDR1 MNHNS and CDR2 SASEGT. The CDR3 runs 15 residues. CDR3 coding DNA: TGTGCCAGCAGTCGACGCGGGACGGTGAACACTGAAGCTTTCTTT. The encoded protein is CASSRRGTVNTEAFF.

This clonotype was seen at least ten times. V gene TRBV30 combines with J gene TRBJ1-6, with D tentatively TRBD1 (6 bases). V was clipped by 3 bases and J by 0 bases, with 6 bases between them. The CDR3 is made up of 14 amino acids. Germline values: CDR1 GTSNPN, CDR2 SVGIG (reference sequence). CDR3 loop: CAWRDSSYNSPLHF. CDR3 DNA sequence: TGTGCCTGGAGGGACAGCTCCTATAATTCACCCCTCCACTTT.

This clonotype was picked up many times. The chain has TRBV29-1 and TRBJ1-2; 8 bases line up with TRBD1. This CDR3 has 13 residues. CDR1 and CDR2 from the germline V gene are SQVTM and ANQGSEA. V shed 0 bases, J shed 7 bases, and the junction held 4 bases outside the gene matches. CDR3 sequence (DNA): TGCAGCGTTGAAGATCGCAGGGGGCTTGGCTACACCTTC. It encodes CSVEDRRGLGYTF.

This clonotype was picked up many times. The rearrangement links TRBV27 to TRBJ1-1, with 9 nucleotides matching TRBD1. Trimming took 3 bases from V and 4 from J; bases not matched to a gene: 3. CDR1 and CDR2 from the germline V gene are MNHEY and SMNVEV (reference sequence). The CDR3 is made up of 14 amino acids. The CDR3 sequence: CASSFMDRGTEAFF. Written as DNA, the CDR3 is TGTGCCAGCAGTTTTATGGACAGGGGCACTGAAGCTTTCTTT.